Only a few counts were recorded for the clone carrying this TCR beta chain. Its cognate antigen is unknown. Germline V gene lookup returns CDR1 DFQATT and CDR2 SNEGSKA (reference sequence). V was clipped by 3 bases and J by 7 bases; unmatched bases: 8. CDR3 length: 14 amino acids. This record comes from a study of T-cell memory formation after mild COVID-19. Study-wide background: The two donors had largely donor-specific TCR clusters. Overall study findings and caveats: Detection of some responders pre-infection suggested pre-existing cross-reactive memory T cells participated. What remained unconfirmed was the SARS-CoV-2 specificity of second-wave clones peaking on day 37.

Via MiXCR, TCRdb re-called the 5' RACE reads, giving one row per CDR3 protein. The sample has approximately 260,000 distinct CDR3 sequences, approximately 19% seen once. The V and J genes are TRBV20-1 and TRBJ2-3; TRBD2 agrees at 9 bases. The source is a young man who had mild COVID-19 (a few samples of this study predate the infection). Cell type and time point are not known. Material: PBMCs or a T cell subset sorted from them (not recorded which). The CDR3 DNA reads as TGCAGTGCTAGTAAGAGCGGGGGGCTATATACGCAGTATTTT. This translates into CSASKSGGLYTQYF.